A single sample gave rise to the 23 T cell receptor beta chains below, sequenced in a study of B cell selection in AIRE deficiency. CD4+CD127+ cells were sorted as the conventional CD4 T cells. Sequenced by immunoSEQ multiplex PCR; TCRdb stores in-frame clones only, minus some. The repertoire consists of 20,000 to 25,000 clones, with about 97% occurring once and the leading ten covering around 0.17%. Sequenced input: conventional CD4+ T cells sorted from PBMCs. The source is a human donor with AIRE deficiency.

The chain combines TRBV2 with TRBJ2-7, with 7 nucleotides matching TRBD1. The trim removed 6 bases at V and 2 bases at J, leaving 7 bases unmatched. CDR1 is SNHLY, CDR2 FYNNEI, per germline. This CDR3 region has 14 residues. The CDR3 reads CASSFQGVPYEQYF. The DNA of the CDR3 is TGTGCCAGCAGCTTCCAGGGGGTGCCCTACGAGCAGTACTTC.

V is TRBV15 and J is TRBJ1-2, with TRBD1 matching over 9 bases. The germline V gene has CDR1 LNHNV and CDR2 YYDKDF (reference sequence). The trim removed 0 bases at V and 12 bases at J, leaving 8 bases unmatched. The CDR3 length is 14 residues. The CDR3 nucleotides read TGTGCCACCAGCAGAGAGGGGACAGGGAGGGCTCACACCTTC. This translates into CATSREGTGRAHTF.

The V call is TRBV28, the J call TRBJ1-2; 9 bases fit TRBD1. Germline assignment: CDR1 MDHEN and CDR2 SYDVKM. The CDR3 is made up of 14 amino acids. The V gene end was trimmed by 5 bases and the J gene end by 5 bases; junction bases not matched to a gene: 6. DNA for the CDR3: TGTGCCAGCAGTGGAGGACAGGGGCTGTATGGCTACACCTTC. Amino acid sequence: CASSGGQGLYGYTF.

The J gene is TRBJ2-3, the V gene TRBV2, with D perhaps matching TRBD1 (5 bases). CDR1 and CDR2 from the germline V gene are SNHLY and FYNNEI. CDR3 length equals 14 residues. V was clipped by 5 bases and J by 0 bases, with 9 bases between them. The DNA of the CDR3 is TGTGCCAGCAGTTTCGACAGAAGCACAGATACGCAGTATTTT. It is translated as CASSFDRSTDTQYF.

The chain uses TRBV6-1 and TRBJ2-7; 12 bases are shared with TRBD2. The CDR3 is 15 amino acids. Looked up from germline, CDR1 is MNHNS and CDR2 is SASEGT. The trim removed 2 bases at V and 3 bases at J, leaving 2 bases unmatched. The CDR3 loop is CASSEPGLAGYEQYF. The CDR3 nucleotides are TGTGCCAGCAGTGAACCGGGACTAGCGGGCTACGAGCAGTACTTC.

The chain has TRBV27 and TRBJ1-5; 9 bases agree with TRBD1. CDR3 length: 15 amino acids. From germline, CDR1 is MNHEY and CDR2 SMNVEV (reference sequence). V lost 8 bases to trimming and J lost 6 bases; unmatched junction nucleotides: 11. The CDR3 bases are TGTGCCAGCTCACCCACAGGGGGCTGGGCTCAGCCCCAGCATTTT. Its protein product is CASSPTGGWAQPQHF.

This clone appeared a single time. The V and J genes are TRBV7-3 and TRBJ2-1, with 8 bases identical to TRBD2. Germline lookup yields CDR1 SGHTA and CDR2 FQGTGA. V shed 2 bases, J shed 10 bases, and the junction held 10 bases outside the gene matches. CDR3 length: 15 amino acids. This chain's CDR3 is CASSLAREGPPEQFF. The CDR3 DNA follows: TGTGCCAGCAGCTTAGCCCGGGAGGGCCCCCCCGAGCAGTTCTTC. Supplemented by reference TRBV7-3 and TRBJ2-1, the full variable domain reads GAGVSQTPSNKVTEKGKYVELRCDPISGHTALYWYRQSLGQGPEFLIYFQGTGAADDSGLPNDRFFAVRPEGSVSTLKIQRTERGDSAVYLCASSLAREGPPEQFFGPGTRLTVL.

The chain carries TRBV29-1 and TRBJ1-2, with 7 bases matching TRBD1. Trimming took 7 bases from V and 1 from J; bases not matched to a gene: 6. Germline V lookup: CDR1 SQVTM, CDR2 ANQGSEA. The length of the CDR3 is 13 residues. DNA for the CDR3: TGCAGCGGATACAGGGGACTTAACTATGGCTACACCTTC. Translating gives CSGYRGLNYGYTF.

The rearrangement links TRBV18 to TRBJ2-5; D is uncertain. The CDR3 consists of 14 residues. V lost 3 bases and J lost 1, with 9 bases in between. Germline CDR1 is KGHSH and CDR2 is LQKENI. As DNA, the CDR3 is TGTGCCAGCTCACCCTTCGTGGGCCAAGAGACCCAGTACTTC. The encoded protein is CASSPFVGQETQYF.

The chain is built from TRBV9 and TRBJ2-6; possible D gene TRBD2, 5 bases. The V gene's germline CDR1 is SGDLS and CDR2 YYNGEE. The CDR3 spans 15 residues. V was shortened by 7 bases and J by 0 bases, with 11 bases between the two germline ends. CDR3 residues: CASARGLSGANVLTF. In DNA form, the CDR3 reads TGTGCCAGCGCTCGAGGGCTCTCTGGGGCCAACGTCCTGACTTTC.

V usage is TRBV5-1 and J usage is TRBJ2-5; the match to TRBD2 covers 11 bases. The CDR3 is 14 residues long. After removal of 6 bases from V and 4 bases from J, the junction contained 5 bases not matched to a gene. Per the germline V gene, CDR1 is SGHRS and CDR2 is YFSETQ. CDR3 nucleotides: TGCGCCAGCAAAACTAGCGGGAGTGGAGAGACCCAGTACTTC. Encoded protein: CASKTSGSGETQYF.

This rearrangement joins TRBV12-5 to TRBJ2-2; 8 bases are shared with TRBD1. J lost 6 bases, V lost 1 base, and 4 bases had no gene match. The CDR3 has 15 amino acids. Germline values: CDR1 LGHNT, CDR2 FRNRAP. CDR3 region: CASGLGQGFSGELFF. The CDR3 DNA sequence: TGTGCTAGTGGTTTGGGACAGGGGTTCTCCGGGGAGCTGTTTTTT.

This chain uses TRBV4-1 with TRBJ2-2, with unresolved D. The germline V gene encodes CDR1 MGHRA and CDR2 YSYEKL. Trimming cost V 9 bases and J 1 base, with 9 bases left between them. The length of the CDR3 is 13 residues. Here the CDR3 reads CASGSLNTGELFF. CDR3 bases: TGCGCCAGTGGATCACTGAACACCGGGGAGCTGTTTTTT.

V and J are TRBV2 and TRBJ2-1, with no clear D. This CDR3 contains 13 residues. Trimming cost V 8 bases and J 2 bases, with 10 bases left between them. Per the germline V gene, CDR1 is SNHLY and CDR2 is FYNNEI. The CDR3 loop is CASCSEPYNEQFF. CDR3 DNA: TGTGCCAGCTGTTCGGAACCCTACAATGAGCAGTTCTTC.

The chain links TRBV18 to TRBJ1-1, with no clear D. The CDR3 runs to 14 residues. V lost 1 base and J lost 4, with 10 bases in between. Germline lookup yields CDR1 KGHSH and CDR2 LQKENI. CDR3 bases: TGTGCCAGCTCACCACTAATTTTACCCACTGAAGCTTTCTTT. Amino acid sequence: CASSPLILPTEAFF.

This clone was observed a single time. This chain joins TRBV27 and TRBJ2-7; the D gene is possibly TRBD2 (6 bases). CDR1 MNHEY and CDR2 SMNVEV come from the germline V gene (reference sequence). The CDR3 is 13 amino acids. V was pared by 6 bases and J by 2 bases, with 11 bases between. DNA of the CDR3: TGTGCCAGCAGCCCTTGGGGGGCCTACGAGCAGTACTTC. It specifies CASSPWGAYEQYF.

CDR3 sequence reads: CASSSAGDRAPYEQYF. CDR3 DNA: TGTGCCAGCAGTTCCGCCGGGGACAGGGCCCCCTACGAGCAGTACTTC. The V and J genes are TRBV27 and TRBJ2-7, with TRBD1 matching 9 bases. The germline V gene has CDR1 MNHEY and CDR2 SMNVEV (reference sequence). This CDR3 is built from 16 residues. V trimming: 4 bases; J trimming: 2 bases; junction bases outside the gene matches: 9.

This chain connects TRBV7-2 to TRBJ2-7; 11 positions match TRBD2. In germline, CDR1 is SGHTA, CDR2 FQGNSA. The CDR3 has 15 amino acids. The V gene end was trimmed by 7 bases and the J gene end by 2 bases; junction bases not matched to a gene: 7. The CDR3 sequence: CASKPGTSGTYEQYF. CDR3 nucleotide sequence: TGTGCCAGCAAACCGGGGACTAGCGGTACCTACGAGCAGTACTTC.

In its sample, this clone was seen once. The V gene is TRBV27, the J gene TRBJ2-1, with 8 bases fitting TRBD2. Unmatched junction bases numbered 9, after V lost 5 bases and J lost 6 bases. Germline loops: CDR1 MNHEY, CDR2 SMNVEV (reference sequence). The CDR3 spans 15 residues. The CDR3 DNA sequence: TGTGCCAGCAGTCCCCGGTGGACTAGCCTCAATGAGCAGTTCTTC. Translation gives CASSPRWTSLNEQFF.

The rearrangement links TRBV19 to TRBJ2-7; 13 bases are shared with TRBD2. The CDR3 is 17 amino acids. CDR1 is LNHDA, CDR2 SQIVND, per germline (reference sequence). The V segment lost 5 bases and the J segment 0 bases; nucleotides outside the gene matches: 7. CDR3 region: CASSRLAGGSSSYEQYF. The CDR3 bases are TGTGCCAGTAGTCGACTAGCGGGAGGTTCCAGCTCCTACGAGCAGTACTTC.

This chain joins TRBV7-9 and TRBJ1-2; maybe TRBD1 (6 bases). Germline assignment: CDR1 SEHNR and CDR2 FQNEAQ (reference sequence). This CDR3 has 15 amino acids. V was clipped by 4 bases and J by 7 bases, with 19 bases between them. The DNA for the CDR3 is TGTGCCAGCAGCTCCCGTATGGGGGGGGCAGCTGGCTACACCTTC. Amino acids: CASSSRMGGAAGYTF.

This rearrangement joins TRBV19 to TRBJ1-5; the D is unclear. The V gene lost 1 base and the J gene lost 4 bases, with 5 bases spanning the gap. The germline gives CDR1 LNHDA, CDR2 SQIVND (reference sequence). The CDR3 is 13 residues long. The CDR3 DNA follows: TGTGCCAGTAGTATAGGGGGAAATCAGCCCCAGCATTTT. Translation: CASSIGGNQPQHF.

This rearrangement joins TRBV11-1 to TRBJ1-2, with no clear D. Germline V gene lookup returns CDR1 SGHAT and CDR2 FQDESV (reference sequence). The CDR3 has 14 residues. The V and J ends lost 1 base and 3 bases respectively, with 9 bases between them. The CDR3 region is CASSLEGRDYGYTF. The CDR3 region has the DNA TGTGCCAGCAGCTTAGAAGGACGGGACTATGGCTACACCTTC.